The TCR beta chain described here comes from a study of T-cell reconstitution after alpha-beta-depleted transplantation in children. In germline, CDR1 is DFQATT, CDR2 SNEGSKA (reference sequence). The V and J ends lost 7 bases and 0 bases respectively, with 16 bases between them. This CDR3 is built from 15 residues. A TCRbeta library incorporating unique molecular identifiers was prepared. TCRdb reanalysed the PCR reads using MiXCR and keeps one entry per CDR3 protein. Of some 290,000 distinct CDR3 sequences listed, 9.9% are singletons. This clonotype has only a few counts. This chain uses TRBV20-1 with TRBJ2-1; the D is unclear. The sample here was PBMCs from the stem cell graft donor, taken from the stem cell graft. The receptor was isolated from a human donor who donated a stem cell graft to a child with SCID. CDR3 sequence (DNA): TGCAGTGTTCTCTCAGCATCCAGCTCCTACAATGAGCAGTTCTTC. It codes for CSVLSASSSYNEQFF.